The entry below gives a single T cell receptor beta chain sequence along with its context. Its antigen remains undetermined. No per-base quality is available; no much larger clone lies one base away. One collaborating source in Seattle enrolled patients while the patients were actively infected and followed the patients over time throughout the course of disease. Collaborating institutions collected whole blood in K2EDTA tubes following their own protocols. Collaborator samples were shipped for TCRbeta analysis as frozen whole blood, isolated PBMCs, or DNA extracted from either sample type. These data belong to a study of blood T cell repertoires in COVID-19 (dated by TCRdb to 2020 to 2021). For the study in its entirety: Samples from collaborators originated in the United States, Italy and Spain and spanned both the acute and convalescent phases of COVID-19. HLA class I and class II types, where available, came from metadata supplied by the sample provider rather than from assay-based typing. Sample metadata almost always included a de-identified subject ID, COVID-19 status, age in years and sex. The samples were drawn from two sources: the first 160 participants of the ongoing ImmuneRACE study, and 1,000 to 1,500 subjects contributed by 6 global collaborators. Deeply sampled blood TCRbeta repertoires from subjects exposed to, actively infected with, or recovered from COVID-19 were included in the dataset. The repertoires were released in a freely available public database intended as a resource for research on the immune response to SARS-CoV-2. The prospective study material was composed of cDNA or gDNA derived from T cells, B-cell-depleted T cells, or PBMCs. What the study reported, not specific to this receptor: The quantity of clinical and demographic metadata differed by source and by participant and was supplied without curation.

TCRbeta CDR3 regions were amplified from genomic DNA using the immunoSEQ Assay, a bias-controlled multiplex PCR. From the authors' description of their analysis: The number of nucleated cells in each sample was estimated by amplification of reference gene primers within the assay. To quantify the absolute abundance of each unique TCRbeta CDR3 rearrangement, sequence reads were collapsed and filtered. For each sample, productive Simpson clonality was calculated as the square root of Simpson's diversity index over productive rearrangements. The table comes from immuneACCESS by way of TCRdb, which keeps in-frame sequences with V and J called. Part of the clones is missing from these tables; in studies checked, under half for an unresolved V gene and the rest for unknown reasons. V and J calls and clone size are given by that table; D and trimming were obtained from the DNA. The table for this sample lists about 38,000 clones; around nine tenths of them were counted only once. Approximately 5% of the sample rests with the top ten.

Measured from the cysteine to the phenylalanine, the CDR3 is 11 residues long. Only CDR3 DNA remains: 33 bases, in frame from the first base. The germline V gene encodes CDR1 MDHEN and CDR2 SYDVKM. The V and J genes are TRBV28 and TRBJ2-1, with a weak D call of TRBD2 (5 bases match). Sequencing was done on a sample of peripheral blood. The receptor comes from a man in his 60s with COVID-19, enrolled during active disease. Here is the DNA: TGTGCTAGCGAGTCCTACAATGAGCAGTTCTTC. This translates into CASESYNEQFF.